What follows are 9 T cell receptor beta chains derived from one specimen sequenced in a study of OX40 agonist ivuxolimab in advanced cancers. TCRdb keeps only in-frame clones here, not all; method: immunoSEQ multiplex PCR. Of over 25,000 clones listed, roughly 87% are singletons. The starting material was CD4+ or CD8+ T cells sorted from blood, obtained in a trial of the OX40 agonist ivuxolimab. These receptors all stem from an adult with an advanced solid tumor such as melanoma, head and neck, liver or kidney cancer.

CDR3 amino acids: CASGTGHYEQYF. CDR3 DNA sequence: TGTGCCAGCGGGACAGGGCACTACGAGCAGTACTTC. The chain uses TRBV27 and TRBJ2-5; 9 bases line up with TRBD1. The tail of the sequence fits TRBJ2-7 better, so the J call may be wrong. Germline CDR1 and CDR2: MNHEY and SMNVEV (reference sequence). CDR3 length: 12 amino acids.

This clone was observed a few times. The chain uses TRBV4-3 and TRBJ2-1, with 9 bases aligning to TRBD2. This CDR3 has 17 residues. Germline V gives CDR1 LGHNA, CDR2 YSLEER. V lost 0 bases and J lost 0; bases outside the gene matches: 3. The CDR3 region has the DNA TGCGCCAGCAGCCAAGATAGCGGGGGAGTCTCCTACAATGAGCAGTTCTTC. This gives the protein CASSQDSGGVSYNEQFF.

In this sample, this clone turned up once. The chain recombines TRBV4-3 with TRBJ2-3, with 7 positions matching TRBD2. V was pared by 4 bases and J by 5 bases, with 15 bases of the junction left unmatched. CDR1 is LGHNA and CDR2 is YSLEER in the germline V gene. This CDR3 contains 17 residues. The CDR3 coding sequence is TGCGCCAGCAGCCTGTCCACCGGGAGGACCAAGTTAGATACGCAGTATTTT. Amino acid sequence: CASSLSTGRTKLDTQYF.

About this clone: One junction end disagrees with the germline gene, perhaps due to a read error. The chain is built from TRBV7-9 and TRBJ2-2, with 11 positions matching TRBD1. CDR3 length: 15 residues. Germline CDR1 SEHNR, CDR2 FQNEAQ (reference sequence). The CDR3, as DNA: TGTGCCAGCAGCCCGGACAGGGGGCTTGGTCGGGGAGCTGTTTTT. Amino acid sequence: CASSPDRGLGRGAVF.

The V and J genes are TRBV28 and TRBJ2-7, with 9 bases identical to TRBD1. After removal of 2 bases from V and 5 bases from J, the junction contained 4 bases not matched to a gene. This CDR3 is 14 amino acids long. Germline V gives CDR1 MDHEN, CDR2 SYDVKM. In DNA, the CDR3 is TGTGCCAGCAGTTTAGGGACAGGGATGAACGAGCAGTACTTC. It encodes CASSLGTGMNEQYF.

This rearrangement joins TRBV4-1 to TRBJ2-3; 12 bases align to TRBD2. The CDR3 is 18 amino acids. Germline V gene sequence: CDR1 MGHRA, CDR2 YSYEKL. J lost 5 bases, V lost 3 bases, and 12 bases had no gene match. In DNA, the CDR3 is TGCGCCAGCAGCCACCGTGTCCCTCTAGCGGGGGGGCGAGATACGCAGTATTTT. It specifies CASSHRVPLAGGRDTQYF.

The chain joins TRBV27 to TRBJ2-7; D possibly corresponds to TRBD1 (6 bases). V lost 2 bases, J lost 2 bases, and 7 bases lay in between. Germline CDR1 and CDR2: MNHEY and SMNVEV (reference sequence). The CDR3 consists of 13 residues. The chain's CDR3 is CASSLGTTYEQYF. The CDR3 bases are TGTGCCAGCAGTTTAGGGACAACCTACGAGCAGTACTTC.

The V gene is TRBV19, the J gene TRBJ1-1; TRBD1 aligns across 11 bases. The V gene's germline CDR1 is LNHDA and CDR2 SQIVND (reference sequence). This CDR3 is built from 14 residues. V shed 3 bases and J 5 bases; nucleotides not matched to a gene: 2. CDR3 sequence (DNA): TGTGCCAGTAGTATCGGGACAGGGGGGACTGAAGCTTTCTTT. The encoded protein is CASSIGTGGTEAFF.

The chain joins TRBV2 to TRBJ2-1; D is unclear. The CDR3 spans 13 residues. Trimming took off 8 bases at V and 7 bases at J, with 15 bases between the two ends. Germline CDR1 SNHLY, CDR2 FYNNEI. Here the CDR3 reads CASYTPPRNEQFF. As DNA, the CDR3 is TGTGCCAGCTACACCCCCCCGAGAAATGAGCAGTTCTTC.